The clone carrying this T cell receptor beta chain was counted only a few times. V was cut by 4 bases and J by 0 bases, with 10 bases left in between. The CDR3 contains 13 residues. The germline V gene has CDR1 SQVTM and CDR2 ANQGSEA. The sample is drawn from a study of blood T cell repertoires in COVID-19. In the study overall: Sources were T cells, B-cell-depleted T cells, or PBMCs; the material itself was cDNA or gDNA.

Using immunoSEQ multiplex PCR, the repertoire was profiled, and TCRdb retains in-frame clones only, with some absent. Of under 300,000 clones in the sample, roughly 85% were seen once. Sequencing was performed on peripheral blood. The source of this sequence is a man in his 60s who had recovered from COVID-19. The chain has TRBV29-1 and TRBJ2-7; a possible D gene is TRBD1 (6 bases). CDR3 sequence (DNA): TGCAGCGTTGTGGTCAGGGGCTCCTACGAGCAGTACTTC. Its protein product is CSVVVRGSYEQYF.